The 16 T cell receptor beta chains in this list originate from one sample, sequenced in a study of response to subunit inactivated influenza vaccine. TCRdb analysed the RT-PCR reads with MiXCR anew, one entry per CDR3 protein. The sample contains around 710,000 distinct CDR3 sequences, 14% of which appear only once. The specimen comprised PBMCs from blood, sampled about 14 days before vaccination. These receptors were collected from a man in his forties or fifties who received an inactivated influenza vaccine.

This clonotype was observed a few times. The chain combines TRBV7-2 with TRBJ1-3; D is uncertain. With 0 bases removed from V and 4 bases from J, the gap between germline ends came to 13 bases. Germline CDR1 is SGHTA and CDR2 is FQGNSA. The CDR3 sequence is 16 residues long. CDR3 protein: CASSLAPGTGGNTIYF. CDR3 DNA: TGTGCCAGCAGCTTAGCGCCAGGCACGGGCGGAAACACCATATATTTT. The full variable domain, completed using reference TRBV7-2 and TRBJ1-3, is GAGVSQSPSNKVTEKGKDVELRCDPISGHTALYWYRQSLGQGLEFLIYFQGNSAPDKSGLPSDRFSAERTGGSVSTLTIQRTQQEDSAVYLCASSLAPGTGGNTIYFGEGSWLTVV.

The table lists this clonotype with many counts. The rearrangement uses TRBV4-3 and TRBJ2-7, with D perhaps given as TRBD1 or TRBD2 (5 bases each). There are 17 residues in the CDR3. Germline CDR1 and CDR2: LGHNA and YSLEER. V dropped 0 bases and J dropped 2 bases, with 17 bases sitting between them. The CDR3 loop reads CASSQEFTREGTYEQYF. For the CDR3, the DNA is TGCGCCAGCAGCCAAGAGTTTACGAGAGAGGGGACCTACGAGCAGTACTTC.

The gene calls are TRBV6-5 and TRBJ1-5; D is perhaps TRBD1 (5 bases). This CDR3 contains 16 residues. CDR1 is MNHEY, CDR2 SVGAGI, per germline. The V end was cut by 4 bases, the J end by 0 bases, with 13 bases between. Here the CDR3 reads CASSSQGSGSNQPQHF. CDR3 nucleotide sequence: TGTGCCAGCAGTTCGCAGGGAAGTGGTAGCAATCAGCCCCAGCATTTT.

This clonotype has a handful of counts. The rearrangement joins TRBV7-9 to TRBJ1-1; D gene uncertain. In germline, CDR1 is SEHNR, CDR2 FQNEAQ (reference sequence). This CDR3 comprises 15 residues. Trimming removed 5 bases at V and 4 bases at J, with 17 bases between. The CDR3 DNA follows: TGTGCCAGCAGCCCCCCGATAAACGTGATCACTGAAGCTTTCTTT. Its translation: CASSPPINVITEAFF.

As for this clonotype: Being one base from a much bigger clone, this may be a read error. The genes are TRBV7-3 and TRBJ2-1; 14 bases agree with TRBD2. Trimming at V came to 5 bases and at J to 8 bases, leaving 5 bases not matched to a gene. The CDR3 runs 15 residues. Germline V lookup: CDR1 SGHTA, CDR2 FQGTGA. This CDR3 reads CASSQGLAGVDEQFF. The CDR3 nucleotides are TGTGCCAGCAGCCAGGGACTAGCGGGAGTGGATGAGCAGTTCTTC.

This clonotype appeared a few times. The chain is built from TRBV9 and TRBJ2-1, with D perhaps matching TRBD1 or TRBD2 (5 bases each). Germline CDR1 and CDR2: SGDLS and YYNGEE. The CDR3 runs 15 residues. Trimming removed 2 bases from V and 6 bases from J, with 15 bases in between. The CDR3 sequence: CASSVTGTPGNEQFF. CDR3 in DNA: TGTGCCAGCAGCGTTACCGGGACCCCAGGCAATGAGCAGTTCTTC.

This clonotype was detected a few times. The chain recombines TRBV7-2 with TRBJ1-2; 11 bases match TRBD1. The V and J ends lost 4 bases and 8 bases, in that order; junction bases with no gene match: 12. The CDR3 has 16 residues. Germline V gives CDR1 SGHTA, CDR2 FQGNSA. CDR3 residues: CASSWGQGVVAYGYTF. CDR3 DNA sequence: TGTGCCAGCAGCTGGGGACAGGGGGTAGTTGCGTACGGCTACACCTTC.

The V and J genes are TRBV15 and TRBJ1-3, with D maybe TRBD1 (5 bases). The CDR3 has 15 residues. The V end was cut by 0 bases, the J end by 0 bases, with 6 bases between. Germline loops: CDR1 LNHNV, CDR2 YYDKDF (reference sequence). CDR3 sequence reads: CATSRDQGSGNTIYF. CDR3 DNA sequence: TGTGCCACCAGCAGAGATCAGGGCTCTGGAAACACCATATATTTT.

This clonotype was counted between two and nine times. The chain carries TRBV12-3 or TRBV12-4 and TRBJ2-7; D uncertain. This CDR3 region has 14 residues. Deletions cut 7 bases from V and 0 bases from J, with 13 bases between. DNA for the CDR3: TGTGCCAGCAACTTTGGGTCGAGCTCCTACGAGCAGTACTTC. Its translation is CASNFGSSSYEQYF.

This clonotype showed up just a few times. The rearrangement uses TRBV29-1 and TRBJ1-1; D is perhaps TRBD1 (5 bases). CDR1 is SQVTM and CDR2 is ANQGSEA in the germline V gene. The CDR3 runs 15 residues. V lost 0 bases and J lost 4, with 15 bases in between. CDR3 region: CSVEDRRGSGTEAFF. Here the CDR3 DNA reads TGCAGCGTTGAAGATCGGCGGGGGAGCGGCACTGAAGCTTTCTTT.

Ten or more counts support this clonotype. CDR3 protein: CAWSPGPGRGTEAFF. DNA of the CDR3: TGTGCCTGGAGTCCGGGACCAGGACGCGGCACTGAAGCTTTCTTT. The V gene is TRBV30, the J gene TRBJ1-1; D may be TRBD1 (5 bases). Per germline, CDR1 GTSNPN and CDR2 SVGIG (reference sequence). Trimming pared 2 bases from V and 4 bases from J, leaving 17 bases between. This CDR3 has 15 amino acids.

This clonotype has a handful of counts. V and J are TRBV3-1 and TRBJ2-3, with D unresolved. V lost 2 bases and J 2 bases, leaving 5 bases between the germline ends. Germline lookup yields CDR1 LGHDT and CDR2 YNNKEL (reference sequence). This CDR3 has 13 residues. The CDR3 coding sequence is TGTGCCAGCAGCCAACTTACCACAGATACGCAGTATTTT. As protein: CASSQLTTDTQYF.

This clonotype has just a few counts. V is TRBV28 and J is TRBJ1-3; a weak D match, TRBD1 (6 bases). The CDR3 has 16 residues. Germline V gene data show CDR1 as MDHEN and CDR2 as SYDVKM. V dropped 9 bases and J dropped 0 bases, with 18 bases sitting between them. In DNA form, the CDR3 reads TGTGCCAGTCGATCAGGGGCATCAAACTCTGGAAACACCATATATTTT. It specifies CASRSGASNSGNTIYF.

The chain joins TRBV12-3 or TRBV12-4 to TRBJ2-1, with D tentatively TRBD2 (6 bases). This CDR3 region has 16 residues. Trimming left V 6 bases short and J 2 bases short, with 17 bases between. The DNA of the CDR3 is TGTGCCAGCAGCCCGGGGACTGTCCTTACCTACAATGAGCAGTTCTTC. Protein: CASSPGTVLTYNEQFF.

This clonotype was counted many times. This chain uses TRBV28 with TRBJ2-6; D not resolved. The V end lost 4 bases, the J end lost 4 bases, and 17 bases lay between the germline ends. CDR1 and CDR2 (germline): MDHEN, SYDVKM. The CDR3 is 17 residues long. The CDR3 DNA is TGTGCCAGCAGTTCCATCGGCGAGGTAGGGGGGGCCAACGTCCTGACTTTC. Translated, it gives CASSSIGEVGGANVLTF.

The J gene is TRBJ2-3, the V gene TRBV4-2; D call uncertain. The CDR3 totals 16 residues. V was pared by 0 bases and J by 8 bases, with 18 bases between. Germline V gene sequence: CDR1 LGHNA, CDR2 YNFKEQ. The CDR3 spells CASSQEVLVQGATQYF. In DNA form, the CDR3 reads TGTGCCAGCAGCCAAGAGGTTTTGGTCCAAGGTGCTACGCAGTATTTT.